This record covers a single TCR beta chain. CDR1 and CDR2 (germline): MNHEY, SVGEGT. V lost 2 bases and J lost 4; bases outside the gene matches: 13. There are 17 residues in the CDR3. This sample was taken from a study of CD8 T cells in Susac syndrome. Negative isolation was used for CD8+ and CD4+ T cells and FACS enrichment for TEMRA cells. cDNA came from roughly 0.47 to 1 ug RNA primed by random hexamers. Amplification of TCR beta CDR3 across 54 Vbeta and 13 Jbeta was performed with immunoSEQ multiplex PCR. TCRdb re-called the immunoSEQ multiplex PCR reads with MiXCR, one entry per CDR3 protein. The table includes about 120,000 distinct CDR3 sequences, about 93% detected once.

What was sequenced was CD4+ T cells from PBMCs. The chain carries TRBV6-2 or TRBV6-3 and TRBJ1-2, with TRBD1 matching over 7 bases. The clonotype comes from a human donor in good health. The CDR3 protein is CASSYPPGTARRYGYTF. The CDR3 nucleotides are TGTGCCAGCAGTTACCCCCCCGGGACAGCGAGGCGCTATGGCTACACCTTC.